This T cell receptor (beta chain) is drawn from a study of T-cell memory formation after mild COVID-19. Study summary: Clusters of TCRs were largely donor specific.

Via MiXCR, TCRdb re-called the 5' RACE reads, giving one row per CDR3 protein. The sample lists 390,000 or so distinct CDR3 sequences, more than 15% seen once, with around a fifth in the top ten. This clonotype was counted between two and nine times. Its antigen is currently unknown. Trimming pared 0 bases from V and 0 bases from J, leaving 6 bases between. CDR1 is LNHNV and CDR2 is YYDKDF in the germline V gene (reference sequence). The CDR3 spans 15 residues. Findings of the study overall: The study found contracting CD4+ clones mainly in CM and EM and contracting CD8+ clones in EMRA. CD4/CD8 balance held among clones contracting day 15 to 85, and later expanders leaned CD4+.

This TCR derives from a young man who had mild COVID-19 (a few samples of this study predate the infection). Cell type and time point are not known. This chain links TRBV15 with TRBJ1-3; the D is unclear. Sequenced sample: PBMCs or a T cell subset sorted from them (not recorded which). The CDR3 nucleotides are TGTGCCACCAGCAGAGATCAGGTCTCTGGAAACACCATATATTTT. Its protein product is CATSRDQVSGNTIYF. Based on the CDR3 plus reference TRBV15 and TRBJ1-3, the full variable domain is DAMVIQNPRYQVTQFGKPVTLSCSQTLNHNVMYWYQQKSSQAPKLLFHYYDKDFNNEADTPDNFQSRRPNTSFCFLDIRSPGLGDTAMYLCATSRDQVSGNTIYFGEGSWLTVV.